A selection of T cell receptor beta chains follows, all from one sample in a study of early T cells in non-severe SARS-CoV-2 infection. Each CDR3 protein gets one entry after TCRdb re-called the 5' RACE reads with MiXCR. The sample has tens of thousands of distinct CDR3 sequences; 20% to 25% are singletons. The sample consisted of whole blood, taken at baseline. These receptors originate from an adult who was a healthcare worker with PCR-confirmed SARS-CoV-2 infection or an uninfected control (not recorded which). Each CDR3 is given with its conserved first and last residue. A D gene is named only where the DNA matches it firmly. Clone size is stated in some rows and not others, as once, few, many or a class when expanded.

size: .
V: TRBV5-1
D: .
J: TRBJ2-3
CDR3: CASSSLASFNADTQYF
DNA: TGCGCCAGCAGCTCCCTAGCGTCTTTCAACGCAGATACGCAGTATTTT

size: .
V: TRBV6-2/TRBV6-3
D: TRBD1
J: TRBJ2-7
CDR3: CASSYTGTGHEQYF
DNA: TGTGCCAGCAGTTACACCGGGACAGGGCACGAGCAGTACTTC

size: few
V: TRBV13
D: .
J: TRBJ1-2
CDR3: CASTSFRGSTASRIYGYTF
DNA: TGTGCCAGCACCTCTTTTAGGGGGAGTACAGCCTCCCGTATCTATGGCTACACCTTC

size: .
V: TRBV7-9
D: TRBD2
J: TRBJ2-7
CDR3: CASTPGLAGVFSYEQYF
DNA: TGTGCCAGCACCCCCGGACTAGCGGGGGTCTTCTCCTACGAGCAGTACTTC

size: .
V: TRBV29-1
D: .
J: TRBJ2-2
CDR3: CSASLNTGELFF
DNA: TGCAGCGCTTCTTTAAACACCGGGGAGCTGTTTTTT

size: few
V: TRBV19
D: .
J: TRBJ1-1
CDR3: CASSISPGTEAFF
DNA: TGTGCCAGTAGTATTTCGCCTGGCACTGAAGCTTTCTTT

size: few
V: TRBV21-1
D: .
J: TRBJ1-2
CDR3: CASSHSGRSSYGYTF
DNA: TGTGCCAGCAGCCATTCGGGCAGGAGTTCCTATGGCTACACCTTC

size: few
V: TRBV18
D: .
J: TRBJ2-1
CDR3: CASSPSALESSYNEQFF
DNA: TGTGCCAGCTCACCATCAGCACTCGAGAGCTCCTACAATGAGCAGTTCTTC

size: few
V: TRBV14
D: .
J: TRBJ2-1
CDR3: CASSQARGNEQFF
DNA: TGTGCCAGCAGCCAAGCCAGGGGTAATGAGCAGTTCTTC

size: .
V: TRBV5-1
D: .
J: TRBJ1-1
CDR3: CASGLDTTNTEAFF
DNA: TGCGCCAGCGGACTGGACACTACTAACACTGAAGCTTTCTTT

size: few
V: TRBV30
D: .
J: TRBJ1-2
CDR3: CAWSEGDGYTF
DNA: TGTGCCTGGAGTGAGGGAGATGGCTACACCTTC

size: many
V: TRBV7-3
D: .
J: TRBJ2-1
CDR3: CASSSTFDEQFF
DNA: TGTGCCAGCAGCTCGACATTTGATGAGCAGTTCTTC